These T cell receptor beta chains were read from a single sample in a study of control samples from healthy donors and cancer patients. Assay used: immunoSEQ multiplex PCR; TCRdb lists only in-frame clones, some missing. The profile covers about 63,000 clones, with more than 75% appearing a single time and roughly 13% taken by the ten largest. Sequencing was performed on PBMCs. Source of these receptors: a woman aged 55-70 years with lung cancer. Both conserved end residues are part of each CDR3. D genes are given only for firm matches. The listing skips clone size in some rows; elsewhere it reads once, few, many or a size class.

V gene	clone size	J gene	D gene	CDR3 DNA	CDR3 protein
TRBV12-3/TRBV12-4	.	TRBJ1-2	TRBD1	TGTGCCAGCAGTCCAGACAGGGGGCGTGGCTACACCTTC	CASSPDRGRGYTF
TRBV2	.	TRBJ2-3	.	TGTGCCAGCTCCGGGCCTTTAAAAGAAGATACGCAGTATTTT	CASSGPLKEDTQYF
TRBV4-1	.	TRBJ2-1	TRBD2	TGCGCCAGCAGCCTCGTTACCGGGACTAGCGGGAGTCGCTCCTACAATGAGCAGTTCTTC	CASSLVTGTSGSRSYNEQFF
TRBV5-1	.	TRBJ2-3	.	TGCGCCAGCAGCTTCTATGGAGGGGAGGAAGATACGCAGTATTTT	CASSFYGGEEDTQYF
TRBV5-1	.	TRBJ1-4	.	TGCGCCAGCAGCTTGAACGGGATACCTAATGAAAAACTGTTTTTT	CASSLNGIPNEKLFF
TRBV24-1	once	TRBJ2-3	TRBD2	TGTGCCACCAGTGATCCCAAGCGGGACAGCACAGATACGCAGTATTTT	CATSDPKRDSTDTQYF
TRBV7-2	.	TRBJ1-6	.	TGTGCCAGCAGACCTACTTGGGACTCAAGCTCCTATAATTCACCCCTCCACTTT	CASRPTWDSSSYNSPLHF
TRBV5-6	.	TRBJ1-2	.	TGTGCCAGCAGCTTGTTCAGGGTCGCCTTTGGCTACACCTTC	CASSLFRVAFGYTF
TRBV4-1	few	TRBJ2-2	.	TGCGCCAGCAGCTCAGACCCAAACACCGGGGAGCTGTTTTTT	CASSSDPNTGELFF
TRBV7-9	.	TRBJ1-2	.	TGTGCCAGCAGCTTAACGGGTGATGGCTACACCTTC	CASSLTGDGYTF
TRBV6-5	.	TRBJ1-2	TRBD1	TGTGCCAGCCGGTTGCCGGGACAGAACTATGGCTACACCTTC	CASRLPGQNYGYTF
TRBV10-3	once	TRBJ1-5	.	TGTGCCATCAGCACAACACCTCCTGGGAATCAGCCCCAGCATTTT	CAISTTPPGNQPQHF
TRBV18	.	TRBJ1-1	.	TGTGCCAGCTCACCAGGGAGGGGAAACACTGAAGCTTTCTTT	CASSPGRGNTEAFF
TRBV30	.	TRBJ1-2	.	TGTGCCTGGAGTGTGTCGTCCGGATGGGGCTATGGCTACACCTTC	CAWSVSSGWGYGYTF
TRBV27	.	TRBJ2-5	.	TGTGCCAGCAGTTTATATCTGGCTTCGGAGACCCAGTACTTC	CASSLYLASETQYF
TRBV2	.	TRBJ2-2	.	TGTGCCAGCAGTGAATCTGGGGTGAGAGTCGGGGAGCTGTTTTTT	CASSESGVRVGELFF
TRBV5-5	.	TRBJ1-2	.	TGTGCCAGCAGCTTGGGCCTGTTTATGATGGGGCGGGACTATGGCTACACCTTC	CASSLGLFMMGRDYGYTF
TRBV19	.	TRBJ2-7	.	TGTGCCAGTAGGTCCGACGGATACTCCTACGAGCAGTACTTC	CASRSDGYSYEQYF
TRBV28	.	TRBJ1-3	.	TGTGCCAGCAGGCTTGGACAGGGAAACACCATATATTTT	CASRLGQGNTIYF
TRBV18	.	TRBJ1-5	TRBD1	TGTGCCAGCTCACTGCCGGGGGGACAGGGCGGCAATCAGCCCCAGCATTTT	CASSLPGGQGGNQPQHF
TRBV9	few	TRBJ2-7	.	TGTGCCAGCAGCGTAGACGCGGATCCTTCCTACGAGCAGTACTTC	CASSVDADPSYEQYF
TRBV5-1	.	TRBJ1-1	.	TGCGCCAGCTCAGGACCACAGAGCCACAGTGAAGCTTTCTTT	CASSGPQSHSEAFF
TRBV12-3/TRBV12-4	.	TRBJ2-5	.	TGTGCCAGCACTAATCAGCGGACCCAGTACTTC	CASTNQRTQYF
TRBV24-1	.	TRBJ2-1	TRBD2	TGTGCCATCCAAGGGGCTAGCGGGGCCTACAATGAGCAGTTCTTC	CAIQGASGAYNEQFF
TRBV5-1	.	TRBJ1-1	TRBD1	TGCGCCAGCAGCTTGGAAAGGGGGCGGGAAGCTTTCTTT	CASSLERGREAFF
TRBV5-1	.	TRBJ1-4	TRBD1	TGCGCCAGCAGCTTGACAGGGGGAAATGAAAAACTGTTTTTT	CASSLTGGNEKLFF
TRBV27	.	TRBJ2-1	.	TGTGCCAGCAGTTTATCTTACAGGAGCTCCTACAATGAGCAGTTCTTC	CASSLSYRSSYNEQFF
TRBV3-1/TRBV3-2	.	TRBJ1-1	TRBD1	TGTGCCAGCAGCTTAACAGACAGGGGGTCGGATGCTTTCTTT	CASSLTDRGSDAFF
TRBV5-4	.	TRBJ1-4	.	TGTGCCAGCAGTCTGACAGGAGGCGAAAAACTGTTTTTT	CASSLTGGEKLFF
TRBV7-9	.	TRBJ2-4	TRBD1	TGTGCCAGCAGATCTCGGACAGGGGTGGGCATTCAGTACTTC	CASRSRTGVGIQYF
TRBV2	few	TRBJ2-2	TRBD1	TGTGCCAGCAGTGAAAGGACAGGGTCGAACACCGGGGAGCTGTTTTTT	CASSERTGSNTGELFF
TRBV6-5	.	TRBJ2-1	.	TGTGCCAGCAGTTACTCATCCAGTACCTCCTACAATGAGCAGTTCTTC	CASSYSSSTSYNEQFF
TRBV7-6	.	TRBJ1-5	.	TGTGCCAGCAGCTCGGCAGGGGTAGGGCAGCCCCAGCATTTT	CASSSAGVGQPQHF
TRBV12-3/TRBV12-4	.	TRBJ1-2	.	TGTGCCAGCACCTCGATCCCTAGCTCTGGCTACACCTTC	CASTSIPSSGYTF
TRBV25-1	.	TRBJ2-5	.	TGTGCCAGCAGCGAATTTAACAGGCCGAGGGGGGACCAGTACTTC	CASSEFNRPRGDQYF
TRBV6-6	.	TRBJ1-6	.	TGTGCCAGCATGGGGGGGAAGCTAGGGAATTCACCCCTCCACTTT	CASMGGKLGNSPLHF
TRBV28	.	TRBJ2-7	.	TGTGCCAGCAGTCCGGGAAACGAGCAGTACTTC	CASSPGNEQYF